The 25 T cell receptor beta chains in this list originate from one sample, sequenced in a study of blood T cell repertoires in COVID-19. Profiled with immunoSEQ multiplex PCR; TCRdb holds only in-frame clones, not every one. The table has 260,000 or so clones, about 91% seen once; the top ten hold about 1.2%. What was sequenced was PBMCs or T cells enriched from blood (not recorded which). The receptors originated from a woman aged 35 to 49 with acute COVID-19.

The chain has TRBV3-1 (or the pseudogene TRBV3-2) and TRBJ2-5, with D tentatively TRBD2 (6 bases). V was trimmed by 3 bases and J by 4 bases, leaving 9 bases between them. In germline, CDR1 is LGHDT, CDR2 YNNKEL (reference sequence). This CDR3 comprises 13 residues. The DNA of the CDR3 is TGTGCCAGCAGCCAGAGCGGGCCAGAGACCCAGTACTTC. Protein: CASSQSGPETQYF.

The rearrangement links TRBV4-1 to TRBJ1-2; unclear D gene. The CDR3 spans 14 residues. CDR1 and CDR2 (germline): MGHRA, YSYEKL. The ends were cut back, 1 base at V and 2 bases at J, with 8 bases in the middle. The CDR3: CASSQVRENYGYTF. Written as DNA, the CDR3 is TGCGCCAGCAGCCAAGTTAGGGAGAACTATGGCTACACCTTC.

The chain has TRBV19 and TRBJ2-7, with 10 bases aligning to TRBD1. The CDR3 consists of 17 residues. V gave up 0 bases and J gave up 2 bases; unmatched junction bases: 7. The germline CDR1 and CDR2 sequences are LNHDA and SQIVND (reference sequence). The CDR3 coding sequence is TGTGCCAGTAGTATAGAGGGCGGGACAGGGGACGCCTACGAGCAGTACTTC. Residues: CASSIEGGTGDAYEQYF. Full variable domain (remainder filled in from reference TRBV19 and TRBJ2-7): DGGITQSPKYLFRKEGQNVTLSCEQNLNHDAMYWYRQDPGQGLRLIYYSQIVNDFQKGDIAEGYSVSREKKESFPLTVTSAQKNPTAFYLCASSIEGGTGDAYEQYFGPGTRLTVT.

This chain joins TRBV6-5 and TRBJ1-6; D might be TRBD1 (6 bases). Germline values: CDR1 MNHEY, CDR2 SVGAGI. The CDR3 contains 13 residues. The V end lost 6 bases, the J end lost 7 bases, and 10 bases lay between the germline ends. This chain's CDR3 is CASSADSNSPLHF. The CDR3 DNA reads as TGTGCCAGCAGCGCGGACAGCAATTCACCCCTCCACTTT.

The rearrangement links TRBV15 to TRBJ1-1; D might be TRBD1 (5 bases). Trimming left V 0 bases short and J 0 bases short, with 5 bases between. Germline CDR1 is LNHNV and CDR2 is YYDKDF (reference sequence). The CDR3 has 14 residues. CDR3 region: CATSRDRVNTEAFF. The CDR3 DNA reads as TGTGCCACCAGCAGAGACAGGGTGAACACTGAAGCTTTCTTT.

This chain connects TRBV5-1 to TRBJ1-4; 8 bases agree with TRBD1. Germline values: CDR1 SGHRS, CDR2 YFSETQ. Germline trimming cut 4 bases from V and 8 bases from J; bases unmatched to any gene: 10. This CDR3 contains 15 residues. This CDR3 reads CASSLGQGSGEKLFF. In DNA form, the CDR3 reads TGCGCCAGCAGCCTAGGACAGGGTTCAGGGGAAAAACTGTTTTTT.

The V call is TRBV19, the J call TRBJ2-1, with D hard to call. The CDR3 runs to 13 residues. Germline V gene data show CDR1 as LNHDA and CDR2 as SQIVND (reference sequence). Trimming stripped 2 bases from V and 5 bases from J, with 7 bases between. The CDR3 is CASSIQAHNEQFF. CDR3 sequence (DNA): TGTGCCAGTAGTATACAGGCCCACAATGAGCAGTTCTTC.

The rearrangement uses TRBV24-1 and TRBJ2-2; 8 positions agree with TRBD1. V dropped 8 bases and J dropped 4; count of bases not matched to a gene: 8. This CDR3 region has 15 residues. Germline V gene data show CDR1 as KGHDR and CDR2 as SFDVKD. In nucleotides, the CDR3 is TGTGCCACCATGAAACAGGGGGTCGGCACCGGGGAGCTGTTTTTT. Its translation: CATMKQGVGTGELFF.

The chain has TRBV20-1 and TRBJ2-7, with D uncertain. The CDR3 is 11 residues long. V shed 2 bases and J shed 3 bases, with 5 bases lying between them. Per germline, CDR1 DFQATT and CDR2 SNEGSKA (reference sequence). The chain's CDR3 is CSARSGYEQYF. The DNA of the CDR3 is TGCAGTGCTAGATCGGGCTACGAGCAGTACTTC.

CDR3 sequence (DNA): TGTGCCAGCAGCTTGAGGGTGTTTGGGAGCGGGGCTGGGATGCAGTACTTC. It translates to CASSLRVFGSGAGMQYF. This rearrangement joins TRBV5-5 to TRBJ2-7; 7 bases align to TRBD2. Germline-derived CDR1 and CDR2 are SGHKS and YYEKEE (reference sequence). Trimming at V came to 1 base and at J to 9 bases, leaving 19 bases not matched to a gene. The CDR3 extends over 17 amino acids. Looking up the rest from reference TRBV5-5 and TRBJ2-7 gives the full variable domain: DAGVTQSPTHLIKTRGQQVTLRCSPISGHKSVSWYQQVLGQGPQFIFQYYEKEERGRGNFPDRFSARQFPNYSSELNVNALLLGDSALYLCASSLRVFGSGAGMQYFGPGTRLTVT.

CDR3 protein: CASSDRGTQSGTEAFF. The CDR3 DNA reads TGTGCCAGTAGCGACAGGGGCACTCAATCGGGAACTGAAGCTTTCTTT. The V and J genes are TRBV19 and TRBJ1-1; 8 bases align to TRBD1. Per the germline V gene, CDR1 is LNHDA and CDR2 is SQIVND (reference sequence). This CDR3 has 16 amino acids. J gave up 5 bases and V 6 bases, and 14 bases lay outside the gene matches.

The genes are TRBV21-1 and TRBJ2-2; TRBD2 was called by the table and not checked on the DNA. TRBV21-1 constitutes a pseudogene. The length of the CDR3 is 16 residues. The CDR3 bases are TGTGCCAGCAGCGATTGGACTAGCGGGAGCACCGGGGAGCTGTTTTTT. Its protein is CASSDWTSGSTGELFF.

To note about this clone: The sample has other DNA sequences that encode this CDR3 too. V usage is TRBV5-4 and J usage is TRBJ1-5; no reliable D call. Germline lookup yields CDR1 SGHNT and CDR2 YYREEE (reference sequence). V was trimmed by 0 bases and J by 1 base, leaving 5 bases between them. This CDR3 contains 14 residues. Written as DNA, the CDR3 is TGTGCCAGCAGCTTGGACAGAAGCAATCAGCCCCAGCATTTT. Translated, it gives CASSLDRSNQPQHF.

CDR3 DNA: TGTGCCAGCAGCTTATTCGGGGGTTTGACCAGCAATGAGCAGTTCTTC. As protein: CASSLFGGLTSNEQFF. The gene calls are TRBV7-3 and TRBJ2-1, with D possibly TRBD2 on 6 matching bases. Germline lookup yields CDR1 SGHTA and CDR2 FQGTGA. This CDR3 is 16 amino acids long. The V end was cut by 2 bases, the J end by 6 bases, with 17 bases between.

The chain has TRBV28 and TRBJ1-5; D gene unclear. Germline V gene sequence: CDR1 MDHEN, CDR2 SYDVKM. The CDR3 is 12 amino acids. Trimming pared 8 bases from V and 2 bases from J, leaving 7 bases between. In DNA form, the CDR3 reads TGTGCCAGCTTCTCTGGCAATCAGCCCCAGCATTTT. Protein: CASFSGNQPQHF.

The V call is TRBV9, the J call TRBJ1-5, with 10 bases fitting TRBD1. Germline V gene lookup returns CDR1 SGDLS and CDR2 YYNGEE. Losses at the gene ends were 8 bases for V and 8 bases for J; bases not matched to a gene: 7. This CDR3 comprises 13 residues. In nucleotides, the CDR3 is TGTGCCAGTGGGACAGGGGTTTATGAGCCCCAGCATTTT. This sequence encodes CASGTGVYEPQHF.

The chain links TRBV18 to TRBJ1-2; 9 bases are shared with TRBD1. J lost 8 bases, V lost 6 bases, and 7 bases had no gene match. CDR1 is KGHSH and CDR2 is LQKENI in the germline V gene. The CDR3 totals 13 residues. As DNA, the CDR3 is TGTGCCAGCTCGGAAGGGACAGGGCGAGGCTACACCTTC. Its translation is CASSEGTGRGYTF.

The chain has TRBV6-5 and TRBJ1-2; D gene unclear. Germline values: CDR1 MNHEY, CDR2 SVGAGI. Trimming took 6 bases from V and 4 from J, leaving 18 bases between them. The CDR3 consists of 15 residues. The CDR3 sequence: CASSSSGNAGYGYTF. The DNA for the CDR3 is TGTGCCAGCAGCTCAAGCGGGAACGCTGGCTATGGCTACACCTTC.

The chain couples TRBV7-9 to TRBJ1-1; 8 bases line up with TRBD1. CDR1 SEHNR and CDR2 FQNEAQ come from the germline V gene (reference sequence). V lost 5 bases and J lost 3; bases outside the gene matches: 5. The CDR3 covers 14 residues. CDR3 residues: CASSQQTGDTEAFF. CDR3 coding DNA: TGTGCCAGCAGCCAGCAGACAGGGGACACTGAAGCTTTCTTT.

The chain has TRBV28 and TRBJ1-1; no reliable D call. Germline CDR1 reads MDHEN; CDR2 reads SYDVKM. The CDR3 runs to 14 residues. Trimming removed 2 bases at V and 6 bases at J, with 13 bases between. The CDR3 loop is CASSLPLRSAEAFF. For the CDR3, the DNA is TGTGCCAGCAGTTTACCCCTTCGAAGCGCTGAAGCTTTCTTT.

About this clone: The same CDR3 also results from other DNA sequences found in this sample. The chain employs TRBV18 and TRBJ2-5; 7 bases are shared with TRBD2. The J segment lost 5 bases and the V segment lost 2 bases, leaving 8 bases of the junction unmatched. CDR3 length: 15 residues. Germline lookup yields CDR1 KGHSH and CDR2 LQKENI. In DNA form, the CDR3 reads TGTGCCAGCTCACCAAGGGCTAGCGGCCAGGAGACCCAGTACTTC. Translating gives CASSPRASGQETQYF. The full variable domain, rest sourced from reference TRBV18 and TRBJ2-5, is NAGVMQNPRHLVRRRGQEARLRCSPMKGHSHVYWYRQLPEEGLKFMVYLQKENIIDESGMPKERFSAEFPKEGPSILRIQQVVRGDSAAYFCASSPRASGQETQYFGPGTRLLVL.

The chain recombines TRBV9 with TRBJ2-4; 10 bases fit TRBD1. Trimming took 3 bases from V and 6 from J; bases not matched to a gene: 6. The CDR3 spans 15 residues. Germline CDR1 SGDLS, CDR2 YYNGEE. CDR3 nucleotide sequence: TGTGCCAGCAGCGCCCCCGGGACAGGGGTAAACATTCAGTACTTC. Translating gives CASSAPGTGVNIQYF. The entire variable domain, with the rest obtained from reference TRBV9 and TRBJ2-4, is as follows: DSGVTQTPKHLITATGQRVTLRCSPRSGDLSVYWYQQSLDQGLQFLIQYYNGEERAKGNILERFSAQQFPDLHSELNLSSLELGDSALYFCASSAPGTGVNIQYFGAGTRLSVL.

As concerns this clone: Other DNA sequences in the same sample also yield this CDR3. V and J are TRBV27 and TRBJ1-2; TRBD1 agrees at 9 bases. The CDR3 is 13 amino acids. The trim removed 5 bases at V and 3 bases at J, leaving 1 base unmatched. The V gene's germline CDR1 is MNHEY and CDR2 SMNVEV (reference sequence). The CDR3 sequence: CASSGTGYYGYTF. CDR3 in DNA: TGTGCCAGCAGTGGGACAGGGTACTATGGCTACACCTTC.

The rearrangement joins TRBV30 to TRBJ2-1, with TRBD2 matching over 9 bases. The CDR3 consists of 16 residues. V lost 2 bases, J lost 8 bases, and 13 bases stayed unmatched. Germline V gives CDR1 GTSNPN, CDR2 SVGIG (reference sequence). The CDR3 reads CAWSWLAGPLEDEQFF. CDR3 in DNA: TGTGCCTGGAGTTGGCTAGCGGGACCCCTTGAGGATGAGCAGTTCTTC.

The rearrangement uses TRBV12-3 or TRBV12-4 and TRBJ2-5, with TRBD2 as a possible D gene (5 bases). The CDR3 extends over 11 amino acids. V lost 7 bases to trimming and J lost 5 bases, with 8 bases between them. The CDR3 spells CASTRGETQYF. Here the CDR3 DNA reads TGTGCCAGCACCCGAGGGGAGACCCAGTACTTC.